This T cell receptor beta chain was identified in a study of OX40 agonist ivuxolimab in advanced cancers. Study as a whole: The dose of intravenous ivuxolimab that patients received every 2 weeks ranged from 0.01 to 10 mg/kg.

The table came from immunoSEQ multiplex PCR; TCRdb's copy has only in-frame clones and leaves some out. The table records about 36,000 clones, about 70% of them present only once. The CDR3 has 12 residues. The clonotype originates from an adult with an advanced solid tumor such as melanoma, head and neck, liver or kidney cancer. Sample: CD4+ or CD8+ T cells sorted from blood, taken in a trial of the OX40 agonist ivuxolimab. The V call is TRBV21-1, the J call TRBJ1-1. TRBV21-1 is assigned pseudogene status. CDR3 sequence (DNA): TGTGCCCGATGCCCCTTGTACACTGAAGCTTTCTTT. It codes for CARCPLYTEAFF.